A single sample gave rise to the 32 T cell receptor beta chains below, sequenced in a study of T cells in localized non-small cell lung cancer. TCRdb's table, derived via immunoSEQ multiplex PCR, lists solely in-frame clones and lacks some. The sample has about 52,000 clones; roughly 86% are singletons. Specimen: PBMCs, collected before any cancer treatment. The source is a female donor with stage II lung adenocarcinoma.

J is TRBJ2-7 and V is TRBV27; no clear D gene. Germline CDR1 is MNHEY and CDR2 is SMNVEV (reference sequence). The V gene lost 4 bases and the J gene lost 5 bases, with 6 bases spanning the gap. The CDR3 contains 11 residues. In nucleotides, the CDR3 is TGTGCCAGCAGTTCGGGTCACGAGCAGTACTTC. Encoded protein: CASSSGHEQYF.

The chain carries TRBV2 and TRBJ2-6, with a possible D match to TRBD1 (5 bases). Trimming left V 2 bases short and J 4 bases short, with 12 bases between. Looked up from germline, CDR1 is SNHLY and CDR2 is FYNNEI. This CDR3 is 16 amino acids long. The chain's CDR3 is CASSESWGSGANVLTF. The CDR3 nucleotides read TGTGCCAGCAGTGAATCGTGGGGCTCCGGGGCCAACGTCCTGACTTTC.

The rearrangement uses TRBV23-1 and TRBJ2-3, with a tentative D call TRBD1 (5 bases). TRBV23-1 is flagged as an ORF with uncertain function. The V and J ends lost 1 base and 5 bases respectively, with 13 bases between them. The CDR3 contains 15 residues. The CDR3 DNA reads TGCGCCAGCAGTCAATTGGGGCAGGGAAAAGATACGCAGTATTTT. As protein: CASSQLGQGKDTQYF.

Here the CDR3 reads CASSLADTQYF. For the CDR3, the DNA is TGTGCCAGCAGTCTAGCAGATACGCAGTATTTT. The chain joins TRBV25-1 to TRBJ2-3, with D unresolved. The CDR3 spans 11 residues. V was clipped by 5 bases and J by 4 bases, with 4 bases between them. Germline V CDR1 and CDR2: MGHDK, SYGVNS.

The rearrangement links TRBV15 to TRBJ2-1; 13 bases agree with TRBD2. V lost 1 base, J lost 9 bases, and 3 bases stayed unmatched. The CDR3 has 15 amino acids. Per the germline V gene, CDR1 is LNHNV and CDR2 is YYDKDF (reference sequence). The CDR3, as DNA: TGTGCCACCAGCAGAGGCGGACTAGCGGGGGCTGAGCAGTTCTTC. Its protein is CATSRGGLAGAEQFF. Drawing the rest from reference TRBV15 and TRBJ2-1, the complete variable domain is DAMVIQNPRYQVTQFGKPVTLSCSQTLNHNVMYWYQQKSSQAPKLLFHYYDKDFNNEADTPDNFQSRRPNTSFCFLDIRSPGLGDTAMYLCATSRGGLAGAEQFFGPGTRLTVL.

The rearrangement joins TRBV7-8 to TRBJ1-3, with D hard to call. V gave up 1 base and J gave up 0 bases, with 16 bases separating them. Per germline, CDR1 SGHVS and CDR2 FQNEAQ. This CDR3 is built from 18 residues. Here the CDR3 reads CASSLVVQTTSSGNTIYF. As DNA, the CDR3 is TGTGCCAGCAGCTTAGTCGTTCAGACGACCTCCTCTGGAAACACCATATATTTT.

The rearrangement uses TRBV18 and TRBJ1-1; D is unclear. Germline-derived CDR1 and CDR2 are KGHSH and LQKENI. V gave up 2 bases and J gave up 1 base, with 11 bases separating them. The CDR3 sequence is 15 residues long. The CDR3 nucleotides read TGTGCCAGCTCACCAGATTCACGCCGGAACACTGAAGCTTTCTTT. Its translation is CASSPDSRRNTEAFF.

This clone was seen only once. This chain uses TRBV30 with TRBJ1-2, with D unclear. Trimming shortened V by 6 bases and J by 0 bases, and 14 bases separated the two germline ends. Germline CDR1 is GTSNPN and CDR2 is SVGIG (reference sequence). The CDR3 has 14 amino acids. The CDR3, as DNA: TGTGCCTGTTTCGAACGGCGGACTAACTATGGCTACACCTTC. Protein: CACFERRTNYGYTF.

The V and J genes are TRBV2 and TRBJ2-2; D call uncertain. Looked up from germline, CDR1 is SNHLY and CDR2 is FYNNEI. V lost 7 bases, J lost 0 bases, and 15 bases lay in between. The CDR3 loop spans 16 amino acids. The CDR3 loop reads CASNALWISNTGELFF. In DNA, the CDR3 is TGTGCCAGCAATGCCCTGTGGATCTCGAACACCGGGGAGCTGTTTTTT.

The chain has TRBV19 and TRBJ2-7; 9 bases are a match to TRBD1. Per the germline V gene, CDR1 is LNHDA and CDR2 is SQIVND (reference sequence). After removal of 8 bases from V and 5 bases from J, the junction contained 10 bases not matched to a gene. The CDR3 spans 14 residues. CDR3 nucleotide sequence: TGTGCCAGTGCGATACAGGGGGCGCAGGACGAGCAGTACTTC. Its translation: CASAIQGAQDEQYF.

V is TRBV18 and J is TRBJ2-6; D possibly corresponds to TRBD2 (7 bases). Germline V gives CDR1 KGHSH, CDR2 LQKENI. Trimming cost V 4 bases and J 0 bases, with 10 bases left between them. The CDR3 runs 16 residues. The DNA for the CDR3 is TGTGCCAGCTCACACAGGGAGGGCTCTGGGGCCAACGTCCTGACTTTC. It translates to CASSHREGSGANVLTF.

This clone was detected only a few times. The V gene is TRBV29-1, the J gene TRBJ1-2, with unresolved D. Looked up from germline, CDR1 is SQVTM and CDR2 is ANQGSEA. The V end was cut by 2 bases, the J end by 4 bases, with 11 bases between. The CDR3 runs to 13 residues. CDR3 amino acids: CSVESMTIYGYTF. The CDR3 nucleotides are TGCAGCGTTGAAAGCATGACGATCTATGGCTACACCTTC.

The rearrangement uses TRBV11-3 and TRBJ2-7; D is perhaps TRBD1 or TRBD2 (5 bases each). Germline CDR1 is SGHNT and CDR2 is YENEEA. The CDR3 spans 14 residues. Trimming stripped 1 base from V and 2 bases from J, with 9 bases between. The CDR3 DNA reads TGTGCCAGCAGCTTAGTACCGGGACCCTACGAGCAGTACTTC. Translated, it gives CASSLVPGPYEQYF.

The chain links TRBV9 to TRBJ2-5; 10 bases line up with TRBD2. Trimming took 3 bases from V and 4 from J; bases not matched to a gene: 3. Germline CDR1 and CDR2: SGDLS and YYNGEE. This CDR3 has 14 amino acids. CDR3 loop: CASSESGGGETQYF. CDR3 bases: TGTGCCAGCAGCGAGAGCGGGGGGGGAGAGACCCAGTACTTC.

CDR3 sequence: CASSYFVGAMNTEAFF. In DNA form, the CDR3 reads TGTGCCAGCAGTTACTTTGTGGGAGCGATGAACACTGAAGCTTTCTTT. The V call is TRBV6-5, the J call TRBJ1-1, with D uncertain. The CDR3 length is 16 residues. Per germline, CDR1 MNHEY and CDR2 SVGAGI. V gave up 1 base and J gave up 0 bases, with 12 bases separating them.

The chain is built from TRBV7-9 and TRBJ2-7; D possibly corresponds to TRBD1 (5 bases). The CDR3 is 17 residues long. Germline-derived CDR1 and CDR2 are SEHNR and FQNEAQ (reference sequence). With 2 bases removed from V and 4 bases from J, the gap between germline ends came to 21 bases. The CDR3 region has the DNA TGTGCCAGCAGCTTACCCTTTAAGCAGGGCGCTCTTTACGAGCAGTACTTC. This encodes CASSLPFKQGALYEQYF.

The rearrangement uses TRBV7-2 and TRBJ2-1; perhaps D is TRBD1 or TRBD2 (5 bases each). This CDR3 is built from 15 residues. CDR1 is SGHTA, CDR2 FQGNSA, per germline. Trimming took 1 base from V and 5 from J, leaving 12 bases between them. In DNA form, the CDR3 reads TGTGCCAGCAGCTTAGTGTTTAGGGGACACAATGAGCAGTTCTTC. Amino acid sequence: CASSLVFRGHNEQFF.

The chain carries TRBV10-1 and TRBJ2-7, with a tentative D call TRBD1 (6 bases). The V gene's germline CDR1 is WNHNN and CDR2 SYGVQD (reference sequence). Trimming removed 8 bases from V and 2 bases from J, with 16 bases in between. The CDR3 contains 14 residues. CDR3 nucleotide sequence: TGCGCCAGCTCGGCACAGGGAAGAACCTACGAGCAGTACTTC. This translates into CASSAQGRTYEQYF.

The CDR3 region has the DNA TGTGCCAGCAGTGCGGGCGGTGAGCGGGGCGTCTCCTACGAGCAGTACTTC. Its protein product is CASSAGGERGVSYEQYF. This chain connects TRBV9 to TRBJ2-7, with 7 bases identical to TRBD2. The germline gives CDR1 SGDLS, CDR2 YYNGEE. The CDR3 is made up of 17 amino acids. The V gene end was trimmed by 5 bases and the J gene end by 0 bases; junction bases not matched to a gene: 14.

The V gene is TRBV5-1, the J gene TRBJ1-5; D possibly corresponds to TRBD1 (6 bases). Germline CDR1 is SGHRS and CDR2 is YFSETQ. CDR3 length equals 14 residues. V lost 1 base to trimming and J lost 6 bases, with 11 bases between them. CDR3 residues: CASSLTQGSQPQHF. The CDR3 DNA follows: TGCGCCAGCAGCTTGACACAGGGAAGTCAGCCCCAGCATTTT.

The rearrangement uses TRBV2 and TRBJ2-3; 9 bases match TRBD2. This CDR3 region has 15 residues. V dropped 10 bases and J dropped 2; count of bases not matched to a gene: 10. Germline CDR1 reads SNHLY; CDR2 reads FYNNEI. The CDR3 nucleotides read TGTGCCACCACCCCGCGGGGGGGCCACACAGATACGCAGTATTTT. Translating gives CATTPRGGHTDTQYF. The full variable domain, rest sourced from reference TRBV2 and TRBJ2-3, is EPEVTQTPSHQVTQMGQEVILRCVPISNHLYFYWYRQILGQKVEFLVSFYNNEISEKSEIFDDQFSVERPDGSNFTLKIRSTKLEDSAMYFCATTPRGGHTDTQYFGPGTRLTVL.

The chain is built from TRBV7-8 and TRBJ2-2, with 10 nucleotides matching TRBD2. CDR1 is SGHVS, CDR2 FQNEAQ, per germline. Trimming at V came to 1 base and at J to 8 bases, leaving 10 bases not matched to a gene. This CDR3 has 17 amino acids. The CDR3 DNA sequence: TGTGCCAGCAGCTTAGAGGCCAGCGGGGGGGCCAGTGGGGAGCTGTTTTTT. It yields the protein CASSLEASGGASGELFF.

The DNA for the CDR3 is TGTGCCAGCAGTGAAGAGGGACAGGGGTATGGCTACACCTTC. It is translated as CASSEEGQGYGYTF. V gene TRBV2 combines with J gene TRBJ1-2; 10 nucleotides agree with TRBD1. Trimming removed 1 base from V and 5 bases from J; junction bases left unmatched: 1. This CDR3 is 14 amino acids long. Germline values: CDR1 SNHLY, CDR2 FYNNEI.

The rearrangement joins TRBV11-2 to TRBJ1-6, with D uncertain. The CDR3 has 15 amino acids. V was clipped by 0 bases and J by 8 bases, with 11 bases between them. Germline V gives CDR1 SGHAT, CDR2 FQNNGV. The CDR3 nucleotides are TGTGCCAGCAGCTTAGAGCATCTGACGTATTCACCCCTCCACTTT. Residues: CASSLEHLTYSPLHF.

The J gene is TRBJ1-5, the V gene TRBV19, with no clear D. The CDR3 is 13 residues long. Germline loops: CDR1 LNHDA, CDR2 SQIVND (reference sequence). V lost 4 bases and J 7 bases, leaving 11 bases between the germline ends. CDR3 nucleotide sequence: TGTGCCAGTAGTACCCAAGAAGGGCAGCCCCAGCATTTT. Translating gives CASSTQEGQPQHF.

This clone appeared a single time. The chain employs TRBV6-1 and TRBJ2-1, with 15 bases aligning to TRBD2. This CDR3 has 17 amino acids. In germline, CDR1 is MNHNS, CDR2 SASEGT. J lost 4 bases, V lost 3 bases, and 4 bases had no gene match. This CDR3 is CASSELGTSGGYNEQFF. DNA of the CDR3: TGTGCCAGCAGTGAGTTAGGGACTAGCGGGGGGTACAATGAGCAGTTCTTC.

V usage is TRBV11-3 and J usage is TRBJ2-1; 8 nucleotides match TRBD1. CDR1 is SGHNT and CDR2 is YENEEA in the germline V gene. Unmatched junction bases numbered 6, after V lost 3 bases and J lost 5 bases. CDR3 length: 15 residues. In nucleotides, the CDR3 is TGTGCCAGCAGCTTGGCAGGGGGCTTTAACAATGAGCAGTTCTTC. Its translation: CASSLAGGFNNEQFF.

CDR3 sequence reads: CASTTFANTGELFF. CDR3 coding DNA: TGTGCCAGCACCACCTTTGCGAACACCGGGGAGCTGTTTTTT. The chain links TRBV27 to TRBJ2-2; no clear D. V was cut by 7 bases and J by 0 bases, with 9 bases left in between. Germline values: CDR1 MNHEY, CDR2 SMNVEV (reference sequence). This CDR3 spans 14 amino acids.

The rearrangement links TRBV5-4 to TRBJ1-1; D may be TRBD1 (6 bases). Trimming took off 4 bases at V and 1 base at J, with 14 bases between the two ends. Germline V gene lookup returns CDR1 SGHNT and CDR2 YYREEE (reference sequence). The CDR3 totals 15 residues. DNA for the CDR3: TGTGCCAGCAGCCCAAACAGGGCCCAGAACACTGAAGCTTTCTTT. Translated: CASSPNRAQNTEAFF.

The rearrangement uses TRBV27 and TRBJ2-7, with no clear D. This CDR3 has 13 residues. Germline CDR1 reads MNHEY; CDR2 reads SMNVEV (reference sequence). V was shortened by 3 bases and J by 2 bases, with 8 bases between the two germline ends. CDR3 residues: CASSFDGTYEQYF. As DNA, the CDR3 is TGTGCCAGCAGTTTTGATGGGACCTACGAGCAGTACTTC.

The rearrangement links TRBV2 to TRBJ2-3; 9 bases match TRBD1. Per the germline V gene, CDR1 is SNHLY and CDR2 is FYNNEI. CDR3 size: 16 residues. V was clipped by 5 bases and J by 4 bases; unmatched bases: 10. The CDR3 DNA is TGTGCCAGCAGTAAGAGTGCCGGGACAGGGTCAGATACGCAGTATTTT. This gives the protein CASSKSAGTGSDTQYF.

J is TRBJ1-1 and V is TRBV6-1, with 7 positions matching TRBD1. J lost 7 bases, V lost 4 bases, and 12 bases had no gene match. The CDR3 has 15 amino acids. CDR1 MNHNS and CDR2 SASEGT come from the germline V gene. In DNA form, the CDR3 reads TGTGCCAGCAGTGTATCGACAGGGAAGGTGGGTGAAGCTTTCTTT. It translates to CASSVSTGKVGEAFF.